Listed below are T cell receptor beta chains from one sample, sequenced in a study of T-cell reconstitution after alpha-beta-depleted transplantation in children. TCRdb reanalysed the PCR reads using MiXCR and keeps one entry per CDR3 protein. The sample shows about 29,000 distinct CDR3 sequences, roughly 6% of them seen only once. The sequencing used PBMCs, mostly from graft donor cells, collected 180 days after TCRalphabeta/CD19-depleted stem cell transplant. The source is a male patient between 5 and 17 years old who had a stem cell transplant for acute myeloid leukemia, so the T cells may come from the graft donor. Each CDR3 is given with its conserved first and last residue. Each record gives: CDR3 DNA, CDR3 protein, J gene, V gene, clone size, D gene. D genes are given only for firm matches. Clone size is shown for a subset of rows, as once, few, many or a class of expanded clone.

cdr3_nt: TGCAGTGCCCACACGGGGGCCCGTTTCTACAATGAGCAGTTCTTC; cdr3_aa: CSAHTGARFYNEQFF; j_call: TRBJ2-1; v_call: TRBV20-1; clone_size: many; d_call: -
cdr3_nt: TGTGCCAGCAGTCTCAGGTTCCACGGGGATGAGCAGTTCTTC; cdr3_aa: CASSLRFHGDEQFF; j_call: TRBJ2-1; v_call: TRBV28; clone_size: many; d_call: -
cdr3_nt: TGCAGTGCTCGGGACTTCTCCTACAATGAGCAGTTCTTC; cdr3_aa: CSARDFSYNEQFF; j_call: TRBJ2-1; v_call: TRBV20-1; clone_size: many; d_call: -
cdr3_nt: TGTGCCAGCGCCGGAGGGGTCACCGGGGAGCTGTTTTTT; cdr3_aa: CASAGGVTGELFF; j_call: TRBJ2-2; v_call: TRBV5-5; clone_size: many; d_call: -
cdr3_nt: TGTGCCAGCCGTGCGAGCGTGACCAAAAACATTCAGTACTTC; cdr3_aa: CASRASVTKNIQYF; j_call: TRBJ2-4; v_call: TRBV12-3/TRBV12-4; clone_size: many; d_call: -
cdr3_nt: TGTGCCAGCAGTTTACCCCCTCCTAAACAGGGAGAACTGTTTTTT; cdr3_aa: CASSLPPPKQGELFF; j_call: TRBJ1-4; v_call: TRBV28; clone_size: many; d_call: -
cdr3_nt: TGTGCCAGTAGCCAAGTCCCAGATACGCAGTATTTT; cdr3_aa: CASSQVPDTQYF; j_call: TRBJ2-3; v_call: TRBV19; clone_size: many; d_call: -
cdr3_nt: TGCAGTGCTAGGCGACAGGGGGAAAACATTCAGTACTTC; cdr3_aa: CSARRQGENIQYF; j_call: TRBJ2-4; v_call: TRBV20-1; clone_size: many; d_call: TRBD1
cdr3_nt: TGCGCCAGCAGCCTAGACAGGGTTTCTGGAAACATTCAGTACTTC; cdr3_aa: CASSLDRVSGNIQYF; j_call: TRBJ2-4; v_call: TRBV4-3; clone_size: many; d_call: TRBD1
cdr3_nt: TGTGCCAGCAGCGGGGGGCAGGGGAAAGGCTCCTACAATGAGCAGTTCTTC; cdr3_aa: CASSGGQGKGSYNEQFF; j_call: TRBJ2-1; v_call: TRBV5-6; clone_size: many; d_call: -
cdr3_nt: TGTGCTAGCAGCTTATTCAGGTCTAGCACAGATACGCAGTATTTT; cdr3_aa: CASSLFRSSTDTQYF; j_call: TRBJ2-3; v_call: TRBV7-7; clone_size: many; d_call: -
cdr3_nt: TGTGCCAGCAGCTTGCAATGGGGAGAGACCCAGTACTTC; cdr3_aa: CASSLQWGETQYF; j_call: TRBJ2-5; v_call: TRBV7-9; clone_size: many; d_call: -
cdr3_nt: TGTGCCAGCAGGGAGACAGGGACGCCCCAGCATTTT; cdr3_aa: CASRETGTPQHF; j_call: TRBJ1-5; v_call: TRBV6-6; clone_size: many; d_call: TRBD1
cdr3_nt: TGTGCCAGCAGCTGGACTAGCGGGAGGATGAATGAGCAGTTCTTC; cdr3_aa: CASSWTSGRMNEQFF; j_call: TRBJ2-1; v_call: TRBV11-2; clone_size: many; d_call: TRBD2
cdr3_nt: TGTGCCAGCAGCTTACTAGCGGGCGGTTCGGATACGCAGTATTTT; cdr3_aa: CASSLLAGGSDTQYF; j_call: TRBJ2-3; v_call: TRBV7-2; clone_size: medium-sized; d_call: TRBD2
cdr3_nt: TGCGCCAGCAGTTTAGTGGGGGGGCGCAATGAGCAGATCTTC; cdr3_aa: CASSLVGGRNEQIF; j_call: TRBJ2-1; v_call: TRBV27; clone_size: -; d_call: -
cdr3_nt: TGTGCCAGCAGTTACTCGCTAGCGGGAGTCTCCGAGCAGTACTTC; cdr3_aa: CASSYSLAGVSEQYF; j_call: TRBJ2-7; v_call: TRBV6-2/TRBV6-3; clone_size: many; d_call: TRBD2
cdr3_nt: TGTGCCACCAGCAGAGGCTCTGGACAGAGCACAGATACGCAGTATTTT; cdr3_aa: CATSRGSGQSTDTQYF; j_call: TRBJ2-3; v_call: TRBV15; clone_size: many; d_call: -
cdr3_nt: TGTGCCAGCAGTTACCCCTTACTAGCGGGACCTACAGATACGCAGTATTTT; cdr3_aa: CASSYPLLAGPTDTQYF; j_call: TRBJ2-3; v_call: TRBV6-5; clone_size: few; d_call: TRBD2
cdr3_nt: TGTGCCAGCAGTTCGGGTCAGACTAGCGGGAACTACGAGCAGTACTTC; cdr3_aa: CASSSGQTSGNYEQYF; j_call: TRBJ2-7; v_call: TRBV12-3/TRBV12-4; clone_size: many; d_call: TRBD2
cdr3_nt: TGTGCCACCGGGACTAGCGGGAACACCGGGGAGCTGTTTTTT; cdr3_aa: CATGTSGNTGELFF; j_call: TRBJ2-2; v_call: TRBV24-1; clone_size: many; d_call: TRBD2
cdr3_nt: TGTGCCATCAGGGCTGGTCCGGGGGATGCGACAGGGAGCCAAGAGACCCAGTACTTC; cdr3_aa: CAIRAGPGDATGSQETQYF; j_call: TRBJ2-5; v_call: TRBV10-3; clone_size: many; d_call: -
cdr3_nt: TGTGCCAGCAGCTCAAGACCAGAGGGGAGCTCCTACAATGAGCAGTTCTTC; cdr3_aa: CASSSRPEGSSYNEQFF; j_call: TRBJ2-1; v_call: TRBV7-8; clone_size: many; d_call: -